This T cell receptor (beta chain) was obtained from a study of T cells in Graves' hyperthyroidism and ophthalmopathy. Study-level results: Most thyroid clonotypes that were expanded above 0.001 also turned up in blood. Through a model of 13 V-J features, ophthalmopathy was separated from stable hyperthyroidism.

RNA transcripts gave rise to amplified TCR beta CDR3 regions. The HTBI primer set was used in a first-round RT-PCR of the TCR CDR3. Each CDR3 protein is one row after TCRdb ran MiXCR on the multiplex PCR reads. The sample holds about 700,000 distinct CDR3 sequences; around 15% are singletons and the top ten take roughly 10%. The study defined stable Graves' hyperthyroidism as no ophthalmopathy progression within 18 months. Looked up from germline, CDR1 is KGHSH and CDR2 is LQKENI. The V and J ends lost 0 bases and 0 bases, in that order; junction bases with no gene match: 1. The CDR3 contains 16 residues. This clonotype has at least ten counts. What it binds is unknown.

V usage is TRBV18 and J usage is TRBJ1-5; 8 nucleotides match TRBD1. The material sequenced was blood. The receptor was isolated from a woman aged 18-29 years with Graves' hyperthyroidism. The CDR3 loop is CASSPPDRGSNQPQHF. For the CDR3, the DNA is TGTGCCAGCTCACCACCAGACAGGGGTAGCAATCAGCCCCAGCATTTT.